The next 15 T cell receptor beta chains were all read from a single sample in a study of post-analysis software for immune sequencing data. The antigens these receptors bind are not known. Prepared TCR beta cDNA libraries contained unique molecular identifiers. Each CDR3 protein gets one entry after TCRdb re-called the PCR reads with MiXCR. The sample contains roughly 800,000 distinct CDR3 sequences, 25% to 30% of which appear only once. General study findings and limits: Patients had higher frequencies than controls of roughly 5 TRBV segments, including TRBV5-6, TRBV5-1 and TRBV20-1.

Sequences were obtained from blood. The receptor set was obtained from a girl aged 5-17 years with multiple sclerosis.

This clonotype was detected ten times or more. The chain's CDR3 is CASSFGATDTQYF. The CDR3, as DNA: TGTGCCAGCAGCTTCGGGGCGACAGATACGCAGTATTTT. V usage is TRBV7-2 and J usage is TRBJ2-3; perhaps D is TRBD1 or TRBD2 (5 bases each). CDR3 size: 13 residues. Germline CDR1 and CDR2: SGHTA and FQGNSA. V dropped 3 bases and J dropped 3 bases, with 7 bases sitting between them.

Points on this clonotype: The germline gene is not matched at one end of the junction; a read error may be the cause. The chain uses TRBV4-2 and TRBJ1-2; D remains ambiguous. From germline, CDR1 is LGHNA and CDR2 YNFKEQ. The CDR3 is 14 amino acids. The CDR3 protein is CAGSQDSGNYGYTF. CDR3 DNA: TGTGCCGGCAGCCAAGATTCGGGGAACTATGGCTACACCTTC.

As regards this clonotype: An end of the junction differs from the germline gene, which may be a read error. The chain has TRBV20-1 and TRBJ2-6; D possibly corresponds to TRBD1 (5 bases). This CDR3 has 13 amino acids. Germline values: CDR1 DFQATT, CDR2 SNEGSKA (reference sequence). The CDR3 nucleotides are TGCAGTGCTGACAGCTCTGAGGCCAACGTCCTGACTTTC. It translates to CSADSSEANVLTF.

This clonotype has more than one count but fewer than ten. The V and J genes are TRBV12-5 and TRBJ2-3, with 7 bases lining up with TRBD2. The CDR3 covers 15 residues. V dropped 7 bases and J dropped 1; count of bases not matched to a gene: 8. In germline, CDR1 is LGHNT, CDR2 FRNRAP. The CDR3 coding sequence is TGTGCTAGTGCCAACTTACGGGAGGGCACAGATACGCAGTATTTT. As protein: CASANLREGTDTQYF.

This rearrangement joins TRBV7-2 to TRBJ2-1; possible D gene TRBD1, 6 bases. The CDR3 is 16 amino acids. Germline values: CDR1 SGHTA, CDR2 FQGNSA. V gave up 0 bases and J gave up 8 bases, with 17 bases separating them. The CDR3 reads CASSLAGHPAPHEQFF. In DNA, the CDR3 is TGTGCCAGCAGCTTAGCGGGACACCCCGCCCCCCATGAGCAGTTCTTC.

In the case of this clonotype: The conserved phenylalanine or tryptophan is not found at the CDR3 terminus, so this likely reflects a read error. This sequence joins TRBV6-5 and TRBJ1-1; maybe TRBD1 (5 bases). The CDR3 runs 15 residues. CDR1 is MNHEY and CDR2 is SVGAGI in the germline V gene. Trimming left V 6 bases short and J 4 bases short, with 18 bases between. CDR3 bases: TGTGCCAGCAGCCCTACCAGGGCCCCGAGCACTGAAGCTTTCTGT. It codes for CASSPTRAPSTEAFC.

The chain is built from TRBV5-1 and TRBJ1-2; possible D gene TRBD1, 5 bases. Trimming stripped 0 bases from V and 7 bases from J, with 13 bases between. CDR1 and CDR2 (germline): SGHRS, YFSETQ. This CDR3 contains 14 residues. Written as DNA, the CDR3 is TGCGCCAGCAGCTTGGATACGGACGGGGGTGGCTACACCTTC. As protein: CASSLDTDGGGYTF.

V is TRBV6-5 and J is TRBJ2-1; D tentatively reads TRBD1 or TRBD2 (6 bases each). Per the germline V gene, CDR1 is MNHEY and CDR2 is SVGAGI. The V and J ends lost 8 bases and 7 bases respectively, with 18 bases between them. The CDR3 is 14 residues long. The CDR3 bases are TGTGCCAGCGGCCGCCACGGGGGCGCGAATGAGCAGTTCTTC. Its protein is CASGRHGGANEQFF.

The rearrangement joins TRBV7-9 to TRBJ2-6, with D perhaps TRBD1 (6 bases). Germline CDR1 and CDR2: SEHNR and FQNEAQ (reference sequence). This CDR3 is 14 amino acids long. With 4 bases removed from V and 8 bases from J, the gap between germline ends came to 12 bases. The CDR3: CASSSRQVTNVLTF. CDR3 DNA sequence: TGTGCCAGCAGCTCCCGACAGGTGACCAACGTCCTGACTTTC.

This clonotype was seen a handful of times. The gene calls are TRBV28 and TRBJ1-2; 8 positions agree with TRBD1. Per germline, CDR1 MDHEN and CDR2 SYDVKM. This CDR3 region has 14 residues. Trimming removed 6 bases from V and 7 bases from J; junction bases left unmatched: 10. The CDR3 region is CASRHRGTASGYTF. CDR3 DNA sequence: TGTGCCAGCAGACACAGGGGGACGGCGAGTGGCTACACCTTC.

In DNA, the CDR3 is TGCAGTGCCAACGGGGGTGACAATCAGCCCCAGCATTTT. This gives the protein CSANGGDNQPQHF. The rearrangement joins TRBV20-1 to TRBJ1-5, with D maybe TRBD1 (5 bases). With 6 bases removed from V and 3 bases from J, the gap between germline ends came to 12 bases. Per the germline V gene, CDR1 is DFQATT and CDR2 is SNEGSKA (reference sequence). The length of the CDR3 is 13 residues.

Only a few counts were recorded for this clonotype. V and J are TRBV28 and TRBJ1-2; D remains unclear. Germline assignment: CDR1 MDHEN and CDR2 SYDVKM. This CDR3 is built from 13 residues. Trimming removed 7 bases at V and 3 bases at J, with 12 bases between. The CDR3 sequence is CASKDTPDYGYTF. For the CDR3, the DNA is TGTGCCAGCAAAGACACTCCAGACTATGGCTACACCTTC.

The chain employs TRBV20-1 and TRBJ2-3; 14 bases match TRBD2. J was trimmed by 3 bases and V by 1 base; bases with no gene match: 3. The CDR3 length is 16 residues. The germline V gene has CDR1 DFQATT and CDR2 SNEGSKA (reference sequence). CDR3 bases: TGCAGTGCTAGAGGACTAGCGGGAGGGCCGACAGATACGCAGTATTTT. Protein: CSARGLAGGPTDTQYF.

V gene TRBV7-9 combines with J gene TRBJ2-7, with 10 bases aligning to TRBD1. V gave up 5 bases and J gave up 3 bases; unmatched junction bases: 7. This CDR3 has 15 residues. The germline CDR1 and CDR2 sequences are SEHNR and FQNEAQ (reference sequence). This CDR3 reads CASSLGTGALYEQYF. DNA for the CDR3: TGTGCCAGCAGCCTAGGGACAGGGGCCCTCTACGAGCAGTACTTC. The variable domain in full, with the rest retrieved from reference TRBV7-9 and TRBJ2-7, is DTGVSQNPRHKITKRGQNVTFRCDPISEHNRLYWYRQTLGQGPEFLTYFQNEAQLEKSRLLSDRFSAERPKGSFSTLEIQRTEQGDSAMYLCASSLGTGALYEQYFGPGTRLTVT.

This clonotype came up a few times. CDR3 in amino acids: CASRPGTGVTSPLHF. CDR3 DNA sequence: TGTGCCAGCAGGCCCGGGACAGGGGTCACTTCACCCCTCCACTTT. The chain recombines TRBV6-5 with TRBJ1-6; TRBD1 matches 10 bases. This CDR3 has 15 amino acids. Losses at the gene ends were 6 bases for V and 9 bases for J; bases not matched to a gene: 8. The germline V gene encodes CDR1 MNHEY and CDR2 SVGAGI.